This T cell receptor (beta chain) comes out of a study of cytomegalovirus exposure and HLA in healthy donors. Study context: The 120 validation repertoires were reported in a later analysis to have been generated on the same platform as the roughly 680 first-cohort repertoires. Study conclusions and caveats: A few CMV-associated chains were confirmed in vitro to be specific for CMV antigens. As was reported, the classifier diagnosed cytomegalovirus status with high specificity and sensitivity. 150 to 200 TCR beta chains were listed as cytomegalovirus-associated.

Profiled with immunoSEQ multiplex PCR; TCRdb holds only in-frame clones, not every one. The table lists 150,000 to 200,000 clones, 85% to 90% of them singletons. This clone was observed a handful of times. The target antigen is unknown. Germline values: CDR1 GTSNPN, CDR2 SVGIG (reference sequence). This CDR3 is 13 amino acids long. With V trimmed by 5 bases and J by 8 bases, 6 bases remained unmatched. The source is a man in his late teens or twenties in good health and CMV-seropositive. V gene TRBV30 combines with J gene TRBJ2-3, with TRBD1 identical over 11 bases. Sequencing used PBMCs. The CDR3 sequence: CAWGQGAQITQYF. DNA for the CDR3: TGTGCCTGGGGACAGGGGGCACAGATTACGCAGTATTTT.